This T cell receptor (beta chain) comes out of a study of CD8 T cells in Susac syndrome (dated by TCRdb to about 2019). For context, the study as a whole: The study used repertoire sequencing to test whether antigen drove CD8+ T cell activation and differentiation in Susac syndrome. What the authors observed across the whole study: The number of individuals in the TCR sequencing and HLA analysis was recognized as being relatively small.

RNA was extracted using the RNeasy kit, and roughly 0.5 to 1 ug of the RNA was reverse transcribed with random hexamers. The immunoSEQ multiplex PCR assay, which covers 54 Vbeta and 13 Jbeta segments, was used to amplify TCR beta CDR3 regions. PCR amplification bias was corrected by using a synthetic template baseline for primer optimization and computational correction. From the authors' description of their analysis: Reads were annotated to V, D and J genes per IMGT and analyzed with immunoSEQ Analyzer, keeping only productive sequences. To calculate clonality, Shannon entropy was normalized by log2 of the number of productive unique sequences and then subtracted from one. For each patient and control, public and private clones were evaluated among the 100 most prevalent clones. Clones were defined as Susac-specific when absent from the healthy and MS cohorts, from fewer than 1,200 published viral clones and from other ImmuneACCESS disease sequences. TCRdb reprocessed the public reads (quality trimming at Q25 with fastp, clone calling with MiXCR) and kept in-frame beta chains. Rows merge per CDR3 protein into single entries with the most common DNA and genes. The V and J calls shown here were made by TCRdb, not taken from the authors' results. The sample table shows 150,000 to 200,000 distinct CDR3 sequences, and approximately 93% are seen once. In total, the top ten clones hold 0.1% to 0.12% of the sample.

CDR1 LNHDA and CDR2 SQIVND are derived from the germline V gene (reference sequence). After removal of 7 bases from V and 4 bases from J, the junction retains 6 bases not matched to a gene. Including the terminal cysteine and phenylalanine, the CDR3 comprises 14 residues. Only CDR3 DNA remains: 42 bases, in frame from the first base. High-throughput TCR beta sequencing profiled peripheral blood CD8+ and CD4+ T cells from healthy donors, Susac syndrome patients and multiple sclerosis patients. The healthy donors served as controls matched for age and sex. Bulk CD8+ and CD4+ T cells were purified by magnetic negative isolation, while CD8+ TEMRA cells were enriched using FACS. Blood was collected in EDTA tubes and processed within 24 hours, with PBMCs isolated through density gradient centrifugation. PBMCs intended for TCR sequencing were cryopreserved in liquid nitrogen and were subsequently thawed in a 37 degrees C water bath. The sorted or isolated CD4+, CD8+ and CD8+ TEMRA cells reached a purity of at least 90%.

As concerns this clonotype: No antigen is known for it. No much larger clone exists at a distance of one base, and base qualities are not known.

The material sequenced was CD4+ T cells from PBMCs. Recombination joined TRBV19 with TRBJ2-2; TRBD1 lines up with 7 middle nucleotides. This clonotype was sampled from a human donor in good health. Here is the DNA: TGTGCCAGTAAAGACAGGGTTTCCACCGGGGAGCTGTTTTTT. It is translated as CASKDRVSTGELFF.